Shown below are 17 T cell receptor beta chains from a single sample sequenced in a study of cytomegalovirus exposure and HLA in healthy donors. PCR used 60 Vbeta primers and 13 Jbeta primers. Assay: immunoSEQ multiplex PCR; the TCRdb copy retains only in-frame clones and omits some. Of approximately 74,000 clones in the sample, just under 80% were seen once. Specimen: PBMCs. Receptor source: a man between 40 and 49 years old in good health and CMV-seronegative.

This clone turned up a few times. The CDR3 reads CASSEAVGPSAEKLFF. In DNA form, the CDR3 reads TGTGCCAGCAGTGAAGCTGTGGGCCCCTCCGCGGAAAAACTGTTTTTT. J is TRBJ1-4 and V is TRBV6-1, with D hard to call. From germline, CDR1 is MNHNS and CDR2 SASEGT. CDR3 length: 16 residues. V was clipped by 0 bases and J by 8 bases, with 16 bases between them.

This clone was observed once. V usage is TRBV6-5 and J usage is TRBJ2-7; 10 bases are shared with TRBD1. The CDR3 length is 16 residues. Germline CDR1 reads MNHEY; CDR2 reads SVGAGI. Trimming at V came to 2 bases and at J to 6 bases, leaving 10 bases not matched to a gene. The CDR3 protein is CASSYNRVGQGREQYF. CDR3 nucleotides: TGTGCCAGCAGTTACAATCGAGTGGGACAGGGGCGCGAGCAGTACTTC.

The chain joins TRBV28 to TRBJ2-2, with 7 bases fitting TRBD2. CDR3 size: 15 residues. The V and J ends lost 5 bases and 2 bases, in that order; junction bases with no gene match: 5. CDR1 and CDR2 (germline): MDHEN, SYDVKM. CDR3 nucleotide sequence: TGTGCCAGCAGTGAATGGACTAGTAACACCGGGGAGCTGTTTTTT. It yields the protein CASSEWTSNTGELFF.

The chain recombines TRBV18 with TRBJ1-5, with a possible D match to TRBD1 (6 bases). The CDR3 extends over 15 amino acids. V dropped 4 bases and J dropped 2 bases, with 12 bases sitting between them. Germline V gene sequence: CDR1 KGHSH, CDR2 LQKENI. In DNA form, the CDR3 reads TGTGCCAGCTCACAAGGTGGGGGCGGCAATCAGCCCCAGCATTTT. Translation: CASSQGGGGNQPQHF.

The chain is built from TRBV19 and TRBJ2-2; a weak D match, TRBD2 (5 bases). CDR3 size: 17 residues. Germline-derived CDR1 and CDR2 are LNHDA and SQIVND (reference sequence). Trimming took off 3 bases at V and 4 bases at J, with 18 bases between the two ends. As DNA, the CDR3 is TGTGCCAGTAGTATCGGTAGTGGTGGTACTAGCACCGGGGAGCTGTTTTTT. This gives the protein CASSIGSGGTSTGELFF.

This sequence joins TRBV10-1 and TRBJ1-6; tentatively, D is TRBD1 (6 bases). In germline, CDR1 is WNHNN, CDR2 SYGVQD (reference sequence). V was shortened by 7 bases and J by 1 base, with 14 bases between the two germline ends. The CDR3 runs 16 residues. The CDR3 DNA reads as TGCGCCAGCAAAGGGAACAGGGTATCCTATAATTCACCCCTCCACTTT. Its protein product is CASKGNRVSYNSPLHF.

V usage is TRBV5-1 and J usage is TRBJ2-1; 10 bases fit TRBD1. The germline gives CDR1 SGHRS, CDR2 YFSETQ. The CDR3 contains 18 residues. Unmatched junction bases numbered 14, after V lost 2 bases and J lost 6 bases. The CDR3 spells CASSLPLGGTGVGNEQFF. CDR3 coding DNA: TGCGCCAGCAGCTTACCTCTTGGCGGGACAGGGGTGGGCAATGAGCAGTTCTTC.

This clone was seen only a few times. This chain uses TRBV5-6 with TRBJ1-1; D is uncertain. Germline-derived CDR1 and CDR2 are SGHDT and YYEEEE. With 1 base removed from V and 4 bases from J, the gap between germline ends came to 11 bases. The CDR3 has 14 amino acids. CDR3 sequence (DNA): TGTGCCAGCAGCTTGAGCGCGGGGTTCACTGAAGCTTTCTTT. Amino acids: CASSLSAGFTEAFF. Full variable domain (remainder filled in from reference TRBV5-6 and TRBJ1-1): DAGVTQSPTHLIKTRGQQVTLRCSPKSGHDTVSWYQQALGQGPQFIFQYYEEEERQRGNFPDRFSGHQFPNYSSELNVNALLLGDSALYLCASSLSAGFTEAFFGQGTRLTVV.

This clone was seen only a few times. Other DNA sequences in the sample encode the same CDR3. The gene calls are TRBV19 and TRBJ1-1; no clear D. Trimming removed 0 bases from V and 5 bases from J, with 10 bases in between. Per germline, CDR1 LNHDA and CDR2 SQIVND (reference sequence). The CDR3 has 14 residues. Here the CDR3 DNA reads TGTGCCAGTAGTATAGATCTTGAGGGTACTGAAGCTTTCTTT. Its protein is CASSIDLEGTEAFF.

This clone was seen once. V is TRBV7-8 and J is TRBJ1-1; tentatively, D is TRBD1 (6 bases). Deletions cut 1 base from V and 4 bases from J, with 13 bases between. Per germline, CDR1 SGHVS and CDR2 FQNEAQ. CDR3 length equals 15 residues. The CDR3 nucleotides read TGTGCCAGCAGCTTAGAGTTGGGGGCAAGCACTGAAGCTTTCTTT. It encodes CASSLELGASTEAFF.

The chain employs TRBV5-6 and TRBJ2-5, with unresolved D. The length of the CDR3 is 15 residues. V gave up 2 bases and J gave up 4 bases, with 15 bases separating them. The germline V gene encodes CDR1 SGHDT and CDR2 YYEEEE. Here the CDR3 DNA reads TGTGCCAGCAGCTTTGACACCCTAATGCCAGAGACCCAGTACTTC. Translated: CASSFDTLMPETQYF.

V and J are TRBV7-8 and TRBJ1-5; 7 bases match TRBD1. CDR3 length: 17 amino acids. Germline trimming cut 0 bases from V and 4 bases from J; bases unmatched to any gene: 9. Germline V lookup: CDR1 SGHVS, CDR2 FQNEAQ. In DNA form, the CDR3 reads TGTGCCAGCAGCTTAGCCCAGCGACAGGGTCAAAATCAGCCCCAGCATTTT. Protein: CASSLAQRQGQNQPQHF.

The gene calls are TRBV6-5 and TRBJ1-1; D uncertain. The CDR3 has 12 amino acids. V lost 2 bases, J lost 6 bases, and 7 bases lay in between. Germline-derived CDR1 and CDR2 are MNHEY and SVGAGI. The CDR3: CASSYANSEAFF. The CDR3 DNA is TGTGCCAGCAGTTACGCTAATTCTGAAGCTTTCTTT.

The chain has TRBV5-6 and TRBJ2-6; no firm D call. Germline V lookup: CDR1 SGHDT, CDR2 YYEEEE. The CDR3 covers 18 residues. V was pared by 3 bases and J by 0 bases, with 16 bases between. The CDR3 region has the DNA TGTGCCAGCAGCTCGCCAAAACTCGATTACTCTGGGGCCAACGTCCTGACTTTC. Translation: CASSSPKLDYSGANVLTF.

To note about this clone: The sample has other DNA sequences that encode this CDR3 too. The genes are TRBV6-5 and TRBJ1-1; D is undetermined. Trimming removed 0 bases from V and 5 bases from J, with 7 bases in between. This CDR3 has 13 amino acids. Germline V gene sequence: CDR1 MNHEY, CDR2 SVGAGI. The CDR3 nucleotides are TGTGCCAGCAGTTACTCGAGGGATACTGAAGCTTTCTTT. Translated, it gives CASSYSRDTEAFF.

V gene TRBV7-9 combines with J gene TRBJ1-1; TRBD1 matches at 7 bases. This CDR3 is 16 amino acids long. V gave up 5 bases and J gave up 5 bases; unmatched junction bases: 14. CDR1 is SEHNR and CDR2 is FQNEAQ in the germline V gene (reference sequence). For the CDR3, the DNA is TGTGCCAGCAGCCCCCGACAGGGTAACGGTCGGACTGAAGCTTTCTTT. This encodes CASSPRQGNGRTEAFF.

Worth noting for this clone: The sample contains more than one DNA sequence encoding this CDR3. The chain has TRBV5-5 and TRBJ1-4, with 9 bases aligning to TRBD1. Unmatched junction bases numbered 2, after V lost 1 base and J lost 4 bases. Germline CDR1 reads SGHKS; CDR2 reads YYEKEE (reference sequence). This CDR3 region has 15 residues. The CDR3 sequence: CASSLWTGDNEKLFF. As DNA, the CDR3 is TGTGCCAGCAGCTTGTGGACAGGGGATAATGAAAAACTGTTTTTT.